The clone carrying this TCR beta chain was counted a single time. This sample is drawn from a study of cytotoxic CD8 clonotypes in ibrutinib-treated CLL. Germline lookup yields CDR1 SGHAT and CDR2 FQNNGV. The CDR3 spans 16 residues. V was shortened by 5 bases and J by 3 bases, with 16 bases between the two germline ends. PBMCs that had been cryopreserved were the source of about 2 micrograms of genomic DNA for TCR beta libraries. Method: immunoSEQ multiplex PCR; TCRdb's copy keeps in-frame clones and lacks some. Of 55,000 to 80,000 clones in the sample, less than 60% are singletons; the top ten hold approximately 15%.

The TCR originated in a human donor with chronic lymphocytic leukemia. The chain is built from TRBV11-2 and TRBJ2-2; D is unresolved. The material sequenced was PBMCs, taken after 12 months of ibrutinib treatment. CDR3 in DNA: TGTGCCAGCAGCCCGATGGGCAGGCGCGACACCGGGGAGCTGTTTTTT. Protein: CASSPMGRRDTGELFF.